One sample yielded the 2 T cell receptor beta chains listed below, sequenced in a study of blood T cell repertoires in COVID-19. Using immunoSEQ multiplex PCR, the repertoire was profiled, and TCRdb retains in-frame clones only, with some absent. This sample has roughly 70,000 clones, with 80% found just once. The source material was peripheral blood. Every receptor here comes from a man in his 70s who had recovered from COVID-19.

J is TRBJ2-3 and V is TRBV19; D is undetermined. CDR1 LNHDA and CDR2 SQIVND come from the germline V gene (reference sequence). The CDR3 contains 10 residues. The ends were cut back, 9 bases at V and 4 bases at J, with 5 bases in the middle. Here the CDR3 DNA reads TGTGCCAGCGGTGCAGATACGCAGTATTTT. Translation gives CASGADTQYF.

The chain links TRBV7-2 to TRBJ1-5, with D possibly matching TRBD1 (5 bases). Germline V lookup: CDR1 SGHTA, CDR2 FQGNSA. V was cut by 1 base and J by 4 bases, with 8 bases left in between. The CDR3 runs 14 residues. CDR3: CASSLVGPNQPQHF. In nucleotides, the CDR3 is TGTGCCAGCAGCTTAGTGGGGCCAAATCAGCCCCAGCATTTT.